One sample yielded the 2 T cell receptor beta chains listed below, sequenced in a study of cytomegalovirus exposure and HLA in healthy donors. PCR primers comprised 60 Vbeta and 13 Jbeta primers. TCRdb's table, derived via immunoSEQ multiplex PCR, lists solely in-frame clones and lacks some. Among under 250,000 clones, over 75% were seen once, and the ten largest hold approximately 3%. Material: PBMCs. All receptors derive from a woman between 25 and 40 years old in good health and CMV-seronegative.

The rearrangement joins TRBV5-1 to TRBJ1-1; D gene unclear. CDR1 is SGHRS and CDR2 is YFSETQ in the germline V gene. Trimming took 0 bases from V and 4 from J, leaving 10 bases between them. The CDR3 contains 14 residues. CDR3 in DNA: TGCGCCAGCAGCTTGGAAATGGGGAGCACTGAAGCTTTCTTT. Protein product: CASSLEMGSTEAFF.

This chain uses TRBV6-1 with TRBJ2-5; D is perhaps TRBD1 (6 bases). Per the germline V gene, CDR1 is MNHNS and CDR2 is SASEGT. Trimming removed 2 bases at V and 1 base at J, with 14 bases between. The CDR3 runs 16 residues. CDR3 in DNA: TGTGCCAGCAGTGAACCGGGACAAGGGGTCCAAGAGACCCAGTACTTC. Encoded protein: CASSEPGQGVQETQYF.